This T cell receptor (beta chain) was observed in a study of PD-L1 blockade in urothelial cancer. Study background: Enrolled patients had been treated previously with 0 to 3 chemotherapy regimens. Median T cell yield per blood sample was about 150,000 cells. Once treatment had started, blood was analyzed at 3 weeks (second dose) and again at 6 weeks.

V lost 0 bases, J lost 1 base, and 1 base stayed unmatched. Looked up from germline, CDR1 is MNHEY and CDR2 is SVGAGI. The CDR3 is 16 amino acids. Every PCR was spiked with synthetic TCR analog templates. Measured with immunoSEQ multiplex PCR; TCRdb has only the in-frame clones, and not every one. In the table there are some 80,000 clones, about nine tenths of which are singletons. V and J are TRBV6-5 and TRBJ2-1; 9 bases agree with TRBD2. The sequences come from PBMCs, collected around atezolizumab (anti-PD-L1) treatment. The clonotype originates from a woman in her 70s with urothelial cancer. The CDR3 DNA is TGTGCCAGCAGTTACTCCCTAGCGGGATCCTACAATGAGCAGTTCTTC. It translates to CASSYSLAGSYNEQFF.